The 26 T cell receptor beta chains given below trace back to one sample, sequenced in a study of human T cells and chemical hapten exposure. TCRdb redid the calling of the RACE reads with MiXCR, one entry per CDR3 protein. The data show some 120,000 distinct CDR3 sequences, with about an eighth seen just once and 1.3% to 1.5% held by the top ten. Time point meaning: patch test 1, 2 weeks after DPC sensitization. Sample treatment: therapeutic diphenylcyclopropenone sensitization with weekly scalp DPC. The specimen comprised whole blood, sampled in connection with sensitization to the hapten diphenylcyclopropenone (DPC). Receptors originate from a woman aged 50 to 60 with alopecia areata. Some clones in this sample may be carry-over from other donors' samples.

This clonotype has ten or more counts. This chain joins TRBV6-2 or TRBV6-3 and TRBJ2-7; D might be TRBD1 or TRBD2, each matching 5 bases. The V and J ends lost 8 bases and 2 bases respectively, with 22 bases between them. The CDR3 is 16 amino acids. Germline CDR1 and CDR2: MNHEY and SVGEGT. The CDR3 coding sequence is TGTGCCAGCGCCAGGGCCCGGGACGGTCGGACCTACGAGCAGTACTTC. Its translation is CASARARDGRTYEQYF.

This clonotype was observed a handful of times. The chain carries TRBV6-5 and TRBJ1-6; D gene uncertain. CDR3 length equals 19 residues. V was trimmed by 0 bases and J by 0 bases, leaving 15 bases between them. Looked up from germline, CDR1 is MNHEY and CDR2 is SVGAGI. CDR3 DNA sequence: TGTGCCAGCAGTTACTCTTTTGTCTCCGGGAGCTCCTATAATTCACCCCTCCACTTT. It is translated as CASSYSFVSGSSYNSPLHF.

The table lists this clonotype with many counts. The chain uses TRBV19 and TRBJ2-7; 7 positions match TRBD2. Germline values: CDR1 LNHDA, CDR2 SQIVND (reference sequence). Trimming cost V 4 bases and J 5 bases; bases outside gene matches: 8. There are 14 residues in the CDR3. DNA of the CDR3: TGTGCCAGTAGTAAATGGGAGGGCACCGACGAGCAGTACTTC. Protein: CASSKWEGTDEQYF.

This clonotype was counted between two and nine times. This chain connects TRBV28 to TRBJ2-6, with TRBD2 as a possible D gene (6 bases). The germline V gene encodes CDR1 MDHEN and CDR2 SYDVKM. The CDR3 runs 16 residues. Between the trimmed V and J ends, which lost 6 bases and 2 bases, there was a span of 14 bases. The CDR3 region is CASSGAGSPGANVLTF. CDR3 nucleotides: TGTGCCAGCAGCGGTGCGGGGAGCCCTGGGGCCAACGTCCTGACTTTC. The full variable domain, its missing parts supplied by reference TRBV28 and TRBJ2-6, is DVKVTQSSRYLVKRTGEKVFLECVQDMDHENMFWYRQDPGLGLRLIYFSYDVKMKEKGDIPEGYSVSREKKERFSLILESASTNQTSMYLCASSGAGSPGANVLTFGAGSRLTVL.

The chain recombines TRBV12-3 or TRBV12-4 with TRBJ2-6; the D is unclear. V gave up 5 bases and J gave up 0 bases, with 8 bases separating them. There are 15 residues in the CDR3. CDR3 nucleotides: TGTGCCAGCAGTCACGACACCTCTGGGGCCAACGTCCTGACTTTC. Its translation: CASSHDTSGANVLTF.

The chain is built from TRBV5-1 and TRBJ2-5, with D perhaps matching TRBD2 (5 bases). Germline-derived CDR1 and CDR2 are SGHRS and YFSETQ. V lost 3 bases and J 3 bases, leaving 9 bases between the germline ends. There are 13 residues in the CDR3. As DNA, the CDR3 is TGCGCCAGCAGCTCCGGGATAAAAGAGACCCAGTACTTC. Amino acids: CASSSGIKETQYF.

This clonotype was seen ten or more times. The rearrangement links TRBV19 to TRBJ1-5; D may be TRBD1 (6 bases). V was shortened by 4 bases and J by 0 bases, with 13 bases between the two germline ends. The CDR3 runs 16 residues. Germline V gene sequence: CDR1 LNHDA, CDR2 SQIVND (reference sequence). The CDR3 DNA follows: TGTGCCAGTAGTACAACAGGGACGTATAGCAATCAGCCCCAGCATTTT. Residues: CASSTTGTYSNQPQHF.

This clonotype was counted a few times. The gene calls are TRBV24-1 and TRBJ1-1, with D possibly matching TRBD1 (6 bases). There are 13 residues in the CDR3. Germline CDR1 and CDR2: KGHDR and SFDVKD. V dropped 10 bases and J dropped 6 bases, with 17 bases sitting between them. The CDR3 region is CATGPGGRPEAFF. In DNA form, the CDR3 reads TGTGCCACGGGTCCGGGGGGCCGGCCTGAAGCTTTCTTT.

Ten or more counts support this clonotype. The chain joins TRBV6-2 or TRBV6-3 to TRBJ2-3; 7 bases agree with TRBD1. The V segment lost 5 bases and the J segment 4 bases; nucleotides outside the gene matches: 6. The germline V gene has CDR1 MNHEY and CDR2 SVGEGT. This CDR3 is 14 amino acids long. The CDR3 sequence: CASSQGDSSDTQYF. CDR3 in DNA: TGTGCCAGCAGTCAAGGGGACAGCTCAGATACGCAGTATTTT.

Only a few counts were recorded for this clonotype. CDR3 sequence (DNA): TGTGCCAGCAGTTACGGGTCAGGGGGGAACACCATATATTTT. Its protein product is CASSYGSGGNTIYF. The chain recombines TRBV6-5 with TRBJ1-3; TRBD1 agrees at 7 bases. CDR1 and CDR2 from the germline V gene are MNHEY and SVGAGI. The junction had 5 bases not matched to a gene; V was cut back by 2 bases and J by 7 bases. This CDR3 has 14 residues.

This clonotype was detected many times. The rearrangement uses TRBV11-2 and TRBJ2-1; 9 bases are a match to TRBD1. The V gene's germline CDR1 is SGHAT and CDR2 FQNNGV. CDR3 size: 16 residues. Trimming cost V 1 base and J 8 bases; bases outside gene matches: 9. CDR3 loop: CASSLVVGTGWYEQFF. In DNA form, the CDR3 reads TGTGCCAGCAGCTTAGTTGTTGGGACAGGGTGGTATGAGCAGTTCTTC.

This clonotype was counted many times. J is TRBJ2-7 and V is TRBV29-1, with D uncertain. V lost 3 bases and J 3 bases, leaving 12 bases between the germline ends. Germline V lookup: CDR1 SQVTM, CDR2 ANQGSEA. CDR3 length: 13 residues. CDR3: CSVDGLGNYEQYF. CDR3 nucleotide sequence: TGCAGCGTTGATGGGCTAGGCAACTACGAGCAGTACTTC.

This clonotype was seen a handful of times. The chain is built from TRBV5-1 and TRBJ1-6; no clear D gene. Trimming cost V 0 bases and J 10 bases, with 8 bases left between them. Per the germline V gene, CDR1 is SGHRS and CDR2 is YFSETQ. This CDR3 is 13 amino acids long. In DNA form, the CDR3 reads TGCGCCAGCAGCTTGGAGATCGGCTCACCCCTCCACTTT. Encoded protein: CASSLEIGSPLHF.

This clonotype was detected ten times or more. The chain combines TRBV7-2 with TRBJ1-5; D call uncertain. V shed 5 bases and J shed 3 bases, with 8 bases lying between them. This CDR3 has 13 residues. Germline V gives CDR1 SGHTA, CDR2 FQGNSA. Here the CDR3 reads CASSGDTNQPQHF. CDR3 sequence (DNA): TGTGCCAGCAGCGGGGATACCAATCAGCCCCAGCATTTT.

This clonotype has only a few counts. Here the CDR3 reads CASSSPATGVREKLFF. In DNA, the CDR3 is TGTGCCAGCAGCTCCCCAGCCACAGGGGTTAGGGAAAAACTGTTTTTT. This sequence joins TRBV28 and TRBJ1-4, with 7 bases identical to TRBD1. V shed 6 bases, J shed 8 bases, and the junction held 15 bases outside the gene matches. The CDR3 sequence is 16 residues long. Germline-derived CDR1 and CDR2 are MDHEN and SYDVKM.

This clonotype occurred a few times. CDR3 DNA: TGTGCCAGCAGCGAGGGAGATACGCAGTATTTT. It is translated as CASSEGDTQYF. V usage is TRBV11-3 and J usage is TRBJ2-3; D is possibly TRBD2 (5 bases). Germline V gene sequence: CDR1 SGHNT, CDR2 YENEEA. The CDR3 length is 11 residues. The V end was cut by 5 bases, the J end by 5 bases, with 5 bases between.

This clonotype appeared a few times. The chain uses TRBV7-2 and TRBJ2-3; tentative D call: TRBD2 (6 bases). V gave up 4 bases and J gave up 4 bases, with 18 bases separating them. The germline gives CDR1 SGHTA, CDR2 FQGNSA. The CDR3 totals 16 residues. The CDR3 here is CASSSNPGTQADTQYF. CDR3 DNA: TGTGCCAGCAGCTCAAATCCCGGGACTCAAGCAGATACGCAGTATTTT.

A few counts support this clonotype. This sequence joins TRBV9 and TRBJ2-5; no definite D call. Trimming cost V 4 bases and J 1 base, with 8 bases left between them. This CDR3 is 13 amino acids long. From germline, CDR1 is SGDLS and CDR2 YYNGEE. The CDR3 spells CASSSGSQETQYF. CDR3 DNA: TGTGCCAGCAGCTCCGGCTCCCAAGAGACCCAGTACTTC.

This clonotype was seen a handful of times. The V call is TRBV20-1, the J call TRBJ2-1, with D hard to call. Germline lookup yields CDR1 DFQATT and CDR2 SNEGSKA (reference sequence). The CDR3 is 13 amino acids. V lost 3 bases, J lost 6 bases, and 12 bases lay in between. The CDR3 nucleotides read TGCAGTGCTAGGCCCAATGCCCCCAATGAGCAGTTCTTC. Amino acids: CSARPNAPNEQFF.

This clonotype was counted ten times or more. The chain uses TRBV7-6 and TRBJ2-2; TRBD2 is a possible D gene (5 bases). Trimming shortened V by 1 base and J by 5 bases, and 11 bases separated the two germline ends. Germline V gene data show CDR1 as SGHVS and CDR2 as FNYEAQ. The CDR3 has 15 residues. CDR3 coding DNA: TGTGCCAGCAGCTTAGGACTACTTACAACCGGGGAGCTGTTTTTT. Amino acids: CASSLGLLTTGELFF. Full variable domain (rest looked up from reference TRBV7-6 and TRBJ2-2): GAGVSQSPRYKVTKRGQDVALRCDPISGHVSLYWYRQALGQGPEFLTYFNYEAQQDKSGLPNDRFSAERPEGSISTLTIQRTEQRDSAMYRCASSLGLLTTGELFFGEGSRLTVL.

Many counts were recorded for this clonotype. V is TRBV11-2 and J is TRBJ1-5; D is uncertain. The CDR3 is 15 residues long. V shed 5 bases and J shed 2 bases, with 13 bases lying between them. Germline V lookup: CDR1 SGHAT, CDR2 FQNNGV. CDR3 region: CASSPVGRGNQPQHF. In DNA, the CDR3 is TGTGCCAGCAGCCCGGTCGGGAGGGGCAATCAGCCCCAGCATTTT. The complete variable domain, with remaining parts taken from reference TRBV11-2 and TRBJ1-5, reads EAGVAQSPRYKIIEKRQSVAFWCNPISGHATLYWYQQILGQGPKLLIQFQNNGVVDDSQLPKDRFSAERLKGVDSTLKIQPAKLEDSAVYLCASSPVGRGNQPQHFGDGTRLSIL.

This clonotype appeared many times. The V gene is TRBV3-1, the J gene TRBJ2-1; TRBD2 aligns across 10 bases. With V trimmed by 4 bases and J by 10 bases, 7 bases remained unmatched. Germline V gene sequence: CDR1 LGHDT, CDR2 YNNKEL (reference sequence). The CDR3 has 14 residues. Here the CDR3 DNA reads TGTGCCAGCAGCCCCGGACTAGCGGCCAGGGAGCAGTTCTTC. Encoded protein: CASSPGLAAREQFF.

V gene TRBV16 combines with J gene TRBJ1-2, with 7 bases that match TRBD1. Germline CDR1 reads KGHSY; CDR2 reads FQNENV. The CDR3 contains 14 residues. V lost 3 bases, J lost 8 bases, and 9 bases stayed unmatched. The CDR3 DNA is TGTGCCAGCAGCCAGAACAGGGGAAGTTGGGGCTACACCTTC. As protein: CASSQNRGSWGYTF.

J is TRBJ2-7 and V is TRBV6-1; 13 nucleotides match TRBD2. CDR1 MNHNS and CDR2 SASEGT come from the germline V gene. The CDR3 consists of 21 residues. With V trimmed by 2 bases and J by 0 bases, 16 bases remained unmatched. CDR3 nucleotides: TGTGCCAGCAGTGAAAATCCCAGACTAGCGGGGGGCCATTATTACTCCTACGAGCAGTACTTC. It codes for CASSENPRLAGGHYYSYEQYF.

The rearrangement uses TRBV18 and TRBJ2-5, with TRBD2 as a possible D gene (6 bases). From germline, CDR1 is KGHSH and CDR2 LQKENI. This CDR3 has 14 residues. Trimming cost V 3 bases and J 1 base, with 9 bases left between them. The CDR3 DNA follows: TGTGCCAGCTCACCTAGCGGAACCCAAGAGACCCAGTACTTC. Amino acid sequence: CASSPSGTQETQYF.

The chain recombines TRBV24-1 with TRBJ2-5; 9 bases fit TRBD1. The junction had 10 bases not matched to a gene; V was cut back by 9 bases and J by 0 bases. This CDR3 is 16 amino acids long. Germline CDR1 reads KGHDR; CDR2 reads SFDVKD. The CDR3 nucleotides read TGTGCCACCCAACCGGGACAGGGAATATACCAAGAGACCCAGTACTTC. It codes for CATQPGQGIYQETQYF.